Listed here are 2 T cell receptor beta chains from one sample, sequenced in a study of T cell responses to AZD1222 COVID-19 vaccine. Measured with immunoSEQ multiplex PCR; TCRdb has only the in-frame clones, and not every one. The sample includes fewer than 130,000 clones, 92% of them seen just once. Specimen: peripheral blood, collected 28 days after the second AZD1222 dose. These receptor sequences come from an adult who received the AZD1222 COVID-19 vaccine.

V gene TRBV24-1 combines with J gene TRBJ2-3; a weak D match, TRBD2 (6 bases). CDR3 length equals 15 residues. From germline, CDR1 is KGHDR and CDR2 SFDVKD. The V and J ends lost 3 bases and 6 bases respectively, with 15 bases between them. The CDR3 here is CATSDHGTHGDTQYF. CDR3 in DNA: TGTGCCACCAGTGATCACGGGACTCACGGGGATACGCAGTATTTT.

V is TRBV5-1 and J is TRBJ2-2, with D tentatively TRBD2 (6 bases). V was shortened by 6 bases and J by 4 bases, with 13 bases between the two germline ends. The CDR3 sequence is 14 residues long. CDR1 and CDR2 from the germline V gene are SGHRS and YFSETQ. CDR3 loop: CASTGLGGTGELFF. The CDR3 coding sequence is TGCGCCAGCACGGGACTCGGAGGCACCGGGGAGCTGTTTTTT.